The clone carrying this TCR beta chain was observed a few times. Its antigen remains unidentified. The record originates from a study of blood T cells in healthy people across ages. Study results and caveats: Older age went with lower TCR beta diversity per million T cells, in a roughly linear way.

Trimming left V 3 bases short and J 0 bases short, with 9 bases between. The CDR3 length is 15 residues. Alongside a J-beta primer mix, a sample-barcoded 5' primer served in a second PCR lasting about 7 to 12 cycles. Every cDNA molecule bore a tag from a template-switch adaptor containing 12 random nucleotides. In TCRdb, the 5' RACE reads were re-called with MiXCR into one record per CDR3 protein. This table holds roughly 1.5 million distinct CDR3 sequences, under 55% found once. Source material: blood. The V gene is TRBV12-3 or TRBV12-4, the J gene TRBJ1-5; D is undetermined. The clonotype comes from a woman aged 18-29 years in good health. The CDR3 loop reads CASSFSSNSNQPQHF. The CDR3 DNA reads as TGTGCCAGCAGTTTCTCCAGCAATAGCAATCAGCCCCAGCATTTT.